This entry concerns a single T cell receptor (beta chain). Its specificity is not known. Gene names follow the mouse nomenclature. The read comes to an end 1 residue before the CDR3 does, leaving the germline J gene to fill in the end. The entry originates in a study of tissue T cells after allogeneic stem cell transplantation. Regarding the study as a whole: Motif-based clustering found tissue-specific repertoire signatures shared across patients, though few clones were shared. Anatomically similar tissues had similar TCR repertoires within each patient.

Sequencing used immunoSEQ multiplex PCR; TCRdb keeps in-frame clones, though not all of them. Here the sample spans roughly 45,000 clones, 73% being singletons. This CDR3 spans 15 amino acids. In germline, CDR1 is SNHLY, CDR2 FYNGKV (reference sequence). The ends lost 1 base at V and 0 bases at J; junction bases unmatched: 1. The chain carries TRBV3 and TRBJ2-7, with 9 bases identical to TRBD2. Sequencing was performed on sorted cells pooled from one or two spleens. The receptor was derived from a pool of C57BL/6 mice in good health. The CDR3 is CASSLVLGGSYEQYF. The CDR3 DNA, read in part, is TGTGCCAGCAGCTTAGTACTGGGGGGCTCCTATGAACAGTAC.